This TCR beta chain originates from a study of T-cell reconstitution after alpha-beta-depleted transplantation in children. General study results and limits: The study reportedly traced alpha-beta T cells about two months after transplant to several hundred expanded graft clones. Recipient T cells and thymic progenitors that survived gave rise to the high TCRbeta diversity observed at day 60 in some patients. After one year, T-cell counts and TCRbeta diversity mostly came from new T cells.

At least ten counts were recorded for this clonotype. Its antigen is as yet unknown. The authors prepared the TCRbeta library with unique molecular identifiers. TCRdb fed the PCR reads into MiXCR, producing one record per CDR3 protein. The sample records 200,000 to 250,000 distinct CDR3 sequences, just under 8.5% being singletons. This receptor was obtained from a male patient between 5 and 17 years old who had a stem cell transplant for acute lymphoblastic leukemia, so the T cells may come from the graft donor. Source: PBMCs, mostly from graft donor cells, taken 180 days after TCRalphabeta/CD19-depleted stem cell transplant.

The CDR3 reads CAISGEGRSTGELFF. The CDR3 coding sequence is TGTGCCATCAGCGGGGAGGGGCGATCCACCGGGGAGCTGTTTTTT. V gene TRBV10-3 combines with J gene TRBJ2-2; 7 nucleotides agree with TRBD2. CDR3 size: 15 residues. V was pared by 6 bases and J by 4 bases, with 8 bases of the junction left unmatched. CDR1 and CDR2 from the germline V gene are ENHRY and SYGVKD.